Listed here are 30 T cell receptor beta chains from one sample, sequenced in a study of blood T cell repertoires in COVID-19. Sequencing was performed with immunoSEQ multiplex PCR; in TCRdb, only in-frame clones are kept and a portion is missing. The table has approximately 330,000 clones, roughly 89% seen once; the top ten hold more than 0.85%. Specimen: peripheral blood. All receptors come from a woman aged 40 to 50 with COVID-19, enrolled during active disease.

The chain has TRBV9 and TRBJ1-2; 8 nucleotides agree with TRBD1. The J segment lost 3 bases and the V segment lost 4 bases, leaving 11 bases of the junction unmatched. Germline CDR1 SGDLS, CDR2 YYNGEE. The CDR3 has 16 residues. In DNA form, the CDR3 reads TGTGCCAGCAGCCGGATGAAACAGGGGGGAGACTATGGCTACACCTTC. This encodes CASSRMKQGGDYGYTF.

The chain carries TRBV7-3 and TRBJ2-1; 10 nucleotides line up with TRBD1. The CDR3 runs 15 residues. Germline V gene lookup returns CDR1 SGHTA and CDR2 FQGTGA. The J segment lost 7 bases and the V segment lost 4 bases, leaving 7 bases of the junction unmatched. This CDR3 is CASSSAPGQGNEQFF. The CDR3 bases are TGTGCCAGCAGCTCCGCCCCGGGACAGGGGAATGAGCAGTTCTTC.

This clone was picked up one time. The chain has TRBV6-5 and TRBJ2-7, with a tentative D call TRBD1 (6 bases). Trimming shortened V by 0 bases and J by 5 bases, and 11 bases separated the two germline ends. The CDR3 length is 14 residues. Per germline, CDR1 MNHEY and CDR2 SVGAGI. For the CDR3, the DNA is TGTGCCAGCAGTTACTCGACAGGAAGCCACGAGCAGTACTTC. Translating gives CASSYSTGSHEQYF.

This chain joins TRBV4-3 and TRBJ1-6; 9 nucleotides match TRBD1. After removal of 3 bases from V and 10 bases from J, the junction contained 7 bases not matched to a gene. This CDR3 is 15 amino acids long. Per germline, CDR1 LGHNA and CDR2 YSLEER. The chain's CDR3 is CASSQWTGDESPLHF. The CDR3 nucleotides are TGCGCCAGCAGCCAGTGGACAGGGGACGAATCACCCCTCCACTTT.

J is TRBJ2-5 and V is TRBV6-5; 8 bases are shared with TRBD1. The junction had 7 bases not matched to a gene; V was cut back by 5 bases and J by 5 bases. CDR3 length: 14 residues. The germline V gene has CDR1 MNHEY and CDR2 SVGAGI. The CDR3 is CASSKDRVWETQYF. The CDR3 DNA reads TGTGCCAGCAGTAAGGACAGGGTGTGGGAGACCCAGTACTTC.

The chain employs TRBV28 and TRBJ2-1, with a weak D call TRBD1 (5 bases). V was pared by 4 bases and J by 10 bases, with 14 bases between. This CDR3 region has 13 residues. Germline values: CDR1 MDHEN, CDR2 SYDVKM. CDR3 protein: CASSSVMGPEQFF. The CDR3, as DNA: TGTGCCAGCAGTTCCGTAATGGGGCCGGAGCAGTTCTTC. The complete variable domain, with remaining parts taken from reference TRBV28 and TRBJ2-1, reads DVKVTQSSRYLVKRTGEKVFLECVQDMDHENMFWYRQDPGLGLRLIYFSYDVKMKEKGDIPEGYSVSREKKERFSLILESASTNQTSMYLCASSSVMGPEQFFGPGTRLTVL.

This clone showed up just a few times. V is TRBV7-8 and J is TRBJ1-3, with 9 bases fitting TRBD1. The germline V gene encodes CDR1 SGHVS and CDR2 FQNEAQ. The CDR3 is 19 amino acids. J was trimmed by 0 bases and V by 5 bases; bases with no gene match: 14. In DNA, the CDR3 is TGTGCCAGCAGCACCCGACAGGGGGAAAGAAGATACTCTGGAAACACCATATATTTT. Residues: CASSTRQGERRYSGNTIYF. The full variable domain, completed using reference TRBV7-8 and TRBJ1-3, is GAGVSQSPRYKVAKRGQDVALRCDPISGHVSLFWYQQALGQGPEFLTYFQNEAQLDKSGLPSDRFFAERPEGSVSTLKIQRTQQEDSAVYLCASSTRQGERRYSGNTIYFGEGSWLTVV.

This clone was recorded only once. The J gene is TRBJ2-7, the V gene TRBV12-3 or TRBV12-4, with 10 bases lining up with TRBD1. J was trimmed by 5 bases and V by 6 bases; bases with no gene match: 4. This CDR3 has 13 amino acids. The CDR3 nucleotides read TGTGCCAGCAGGCGACAGGGGGCAAACGAGCAGTACTTC. It codes for CASRRQGANEQYF.

The gene calls are TRBV5-4 and TRBJ1-1; 10 bases fit TRBD1. The CDR3 sequence is 15 residues long. Germline V lookup: CDR1 SGHNT, CDR2 YYREEE (reference sequence). The V gene end was trimmed by 4 bases and the J gene end by 4 bases; junction bases not matched to a gene: 7. The DNA of the CDR3 is TGTGCCAGCAGCCAACCGGGACAGGGGCGCACTGAAGCTTTCTTT. Its translation is CASSQPGQGRTEAFF. The whole variable domain, remainder taken from reference TRBV5-4 and TRBJ1-1, is ETGVTQSPTHLIKTRGQQVTLRCSSQSGHNTVSWYQQALGQGPQFIFQYYREEENGRGNFPPRFSGLQFPNYSSELNVNALELDDSALYLCASSQPGQGRTEAFFGQGTRLTVV.

V and J are TRBV19 and TRBJ2-2; D might be TRBD2 (6 bases). V was clipped by 6 bases and J by 1 base, with 15 bases between them. CDR3 size: 16 residues. Germline CDR1 is LNHDA and CDR2 is SQIVND (reference sequence). The CDR3 coding sequence is TGTGCCAGTAGCCTTGGGGGGTTTCAGAACACCGGGGAGCTGTTTTTT. This encodes CASSLGGFQNTGELFF.

This clone was recorded a few times. The chain is built from TRBV28 and TRBJ2-7, with D tentatively TRBD1 (5 bases). This CDR3 spans 13 amino acids. Trimming left V 5 bases short and J 2 bases short, with 10 bases between. CDR1 MDHEN and CDR2 SYDVKM come from the germline V gene. CDR3 sequence reads: CASSPQVPYEQYF. In DNA, the CDR3 is TGTGCCAGCAGTCCACAGGTACCCTACGAGCAGTACTTC.

The chain has TRBV7-9 and TRBJ1-2, with TRBD1 matching over 7 bases. Germline V gene sequence: CDR1 SEHNR, CDR2 FQNEAQ (reference sequence). CDR3 length equals 13 residues. Losses at the gene ends were 5 bases for V and 4 bases for J; bases not matched to a gene: 4. DNA for the CDR3: TGTGCCAGCAGCCCGGGACAGTTCTATGGCTACACCTTC. This encodes CASSPGQFYGYTF.

This clone was seen a handful of times. This rearrangement joins TRBV19 to TRBJ1-6; 9 nucleotides match TRBD1. The CDR3 has 13 amino acids. Trimming at V came to 9 bases and at J to 6 bases, leaving 3 bases not matched to a gene. The germline V gene has CDR1 LNHDA and CDR2 SQIVND (reference sequence). The CDR3 sequence: CASRTGANSPLHF. CDR3 bases: TGTGCCAGCCGGACAGGGGCTAATTCACCCCTCCACTTT.

The gene calls are TRBV9 and TRBJ1-6, with 8 bases aligning to TRBD1. This CDR3 is built from 15 residues. J gave up 10 bases and V 0 bases, and 6 bases lay outside the gene matches. Germline values: CDR1 SGDLS, CDR2 YYNGEE. The DNA for the CDR3 is TGTGCCAGCAGCGTAGCTGTGACAGGGGTGTCACCCCTCCACTTT. Protein: CASSVAVTGVSPLHF.

The chain joins TRBV7-9 to TRBJ1-1, with D uncertain. Germline assignment: CDR1 SEHNR and CDR2 FQNEAQ (reference sequence). Trimming stripped 5 bases from V and 2 bases from J, with 12 bases between. This CDR3 spans 14 amino acids. The CDR3 sequence is CASSTRAGNTEAFF. CDR3 nucleotide sequence: TGTGCCAGCAGCACCAGAGCAGGAAACACTGAAGCTTTCTTT.

The rearrangement joins TRBV28 to TRBJ1-5; D call uncertain. Trimming removed 1 base from V and 4 bases from J, with 2 bases in between. The CDR3 loop spans 12 amino acids. CDR1 and CDR2 from the germline V gene are MDHEN and SYDVKM. CDR3 amino acids: CASSLLNQPQHF. The CDR3 bases are TGTGCCAGCAGTTTATTAAATCAGCCCCAGCATTTT. The full variable domain, in which reference TRBV28 and TRBJ1-5 provide the parts outside the CDR3, is DVKVTQSSRYLVKRTGEKVFLECVQDMDHENMFWYRQDPGLGLRLIYFSYDVKMKEKGDIPEGYSVSREKKERFSLILESASTNQTSMYLCASSLLNQPQHFGDGTRLSIL.

The chain combines TRBV3-1 (or the pseudogene TRBV3-2) with TRBJ1-3; 7 nucleotides match TRBD1. CDR1 is LGHDT and CDR2 is YNNKEL in the germline V gene (reference sequence). This CDR3 region has 15 residues. The V and J ends lost 4 bases and 0 bases, in that order; junction bases with no gene match: 3. The CDR3 region has the DNA TGTGCCAGCAGCCTACGACAGGGCTCTGGAAACACCATATATTTT. Its protein product is CASSLRQGSGNTIYF.

This clone has only one observation. V usage is TRBV7-9 and J usage is TRBJ2-1; weak D call: TRBD2 (5 bases). The V gene's germline CDR1 is SEHNR and CDR2 FQNEAQ (reference sequence). V was cut by 0 bases and J by 5 bases, with 8 bases left in between. The CDR3 totals 14 residues. CDR3 sequence reads: CASSLASGDNEQFF. In DNA, the CDR3 is TGTGCCAGCAGCTTAGCTTCCGGGGACAATGAGCAGTTCTTC.

V usage is TRBV5-1 and J usage is TRBJ1-1, with 9 bases identical to TRBD1. After removal of 3 bases from V and 4 bases from J, the junction contained 4 bases not matched to a gene. CDR1 is SGHRS, CDR2 YFSETQ, per germline. There are 14 residues in the CDR3. CDR3 sequence: CASSYRQGGTEAFF. The CDR3 DNA sequence: TGCGCCAGCAGCTACCGACAGGGGGGCACTGAAGCTTTCTTT.

The chain recombines TRBV6-1 with TRBJ1-1; the D is unclear. From germline, CDR1 is MNHNS and CDR2 SASEGT. The CDR3 has 14 residues. V was shortened by 1 base and J by 1 base, with 7 bases between the two germline ends. The CDR3 sequence is CASSEDAENTEAFF. The DNA for the CDR3 is TGTGCCAGCAGTGAAGATGCAGAGAACACTGAAGCTTTCTTT.

The CDR3: CASSDIGTGRETQYF. The DNA of the CDR3 is TGTGCCAGCAGCGATATTGGGACGGGGAGGGAGACCCAGTACTTC. This chain connects TRBV5-5 to TRBJ2-5; tentative D call: TRBD2 (6 bases). The CDR3 totals 15 residues. Germline CDR1 SGHKS, CDR2 YYEKEE (reference sequence). V was pared by 4 bases and J by 5 bases, with 18 bases between. Combining the CDR3 with reference TRBV5-5 and TRBJ2-5 gives the whole variable domain DAGVTQSPTHLIKTRGQQVTLRCSPISGHKSVSWYQQVLGQGPQFIFQYYEKEERGRGNFPDRFSARQFPNYSSELNVNALLLGDSALYLCASSDIGTGRETQYFGPGTRLLVL.

This rearrangement joins TRBV30 to TRBJ1-1; D unclear. The ends were cut back, 6 bases at V and 4 bases at J, with 15 bases in the middle. CDR1 is GTSNPN, CDR2 SVGIG, per germline (reference sequence). The CDR3 is made up of 13 amino acids. In nucleotides, the CDR3 is TGTGCCTGTCAGTCTGAGCGGGGCACTGAAGCTTTCTTT. Amino acid sequence: CACQSERGTEAFF.

This clone was observed at least ten times. The gene calls are TRBV9 and TRBJ1-6; D is possibly TRBD1 (6 bases). V was pared by 4 bases and J by 9 bases, with 26 bases between. CDR1 is SGDLS and CDR2 is YYNGEE in the germline V gene. CDR3 length: 18 residues. CDR3 coding DNA: TGTGCCAGCAGCCTTAGTGTCTCCGCGGGGGGGCGAGGTTCACCCCTCCACTTT. It translates to CASSLSVSAGGRGSPLHF. Together with reference TRBV9 and TRBJ1-6, the CDR3 gives the full variable domain: DSGVTQTPKHLITATGQRVTLRCSPRSGDLSVYWYQQSLDQGLQFLIQYYNGEERAKGNILERFSAQQFPDLHSELNLSSLELGDSALYFCASSLSVSAGGRGSPLHFGNGTRLTVT.

The V call is TRBV11-2, the J call TRBJ2-2; 7 bases agree with TRBD2. Germline CDR1 and CDR2: SGHAT and FQNNGV. The junction had 15 bases not matched to a gene; V was cut back by 5 bases and J by 0 bases. The CDR3 has 19 residues. The CDR3 nucleotides read TGTGCCAGCAGCGTTATCCTAGCGGCAAAAATCGCGAACACCGGGGAGCTGTTTTTT. Its translation: CASSVILAAKIANTGELFF.

The CDR3 nucleotides read TGTGCCAGCCGAAGGACTAGCGGGACCATAAGCTCCTACGAGCAGTACTTC. It yields the protein CASRRTSGTISSYEQYF. V is TRBV2 and J is TRBJ2-7; 12 positions agree with TRBD2. After removal of 8 bases from V and 0 bases from J, the junction contained 11 bases not matched to a gene. The CDR3 is made up of 17 amino acids. Looked up from germline, CDR1 is SNHLY and CDR2 is FYNNEI.

The chain carries TRBV9 and TRBJ2-2, with TRBD2 as a possible D gene (6 bases). Germline-derived CDR1 and CDR2 are SGDLS and YYNGEE. This CDR3 comprises 16 residues. The germline V and J ends were trimmed by 5 bases and 3 bases, with 17 bases remaining between them. The chain's CDR3 is CASSAALASHTGELFF. CDR3 DNA sequence: TGTGCCAGCAGTGCTGCACTAGCATCCCACACCGGGGAGCTGTTTTTT.

This rearrangement joins TRBV9 to TRBJ1-2, with 9 positions matching TRBD1. Germline V lookup: CDR1 SGDLS, CDR2 YYNGEE. This CDR3 has 14 residues. V lost 3 bases to trimming and J lost 6 bases; unmatched junction nucleotides: 6. CDR3: CASSGQGGGNGYTF. CDR3 DNA: TGTGCCAGCAGCGGACAGGGGGGCGGGAATGGCTACACCTTC.

The chain uses TRBV5-4 and TRBJ2-3, with D perhaps TRBD1 (5 bases). V lost 1 base to trimming and J lost 0 bases, with 6 bases between them. Germline CDR1 is SGHNT and CDR2 is YYREEE (reference sequence). This CDR3 has 14 amino acids. Here the CDR3 reads CASSLTGSTDTQYF. The CDR3 DNA is TGTGCCAGCAGCTTGACAGGTAGCACAGATACGCAGTATTTT.

V is TRBV10-3 and J is TRBJ1-1, with D possibly matching TRBD1 (6 bases). Trimming shortened V by 10 bases and J by 7 bases, and 13 bases separated the two germline ends. The CDR3 totals 11 residues. The germline CDR1 and CDR2 sequences are ENHRY and SYGVKD. This chain's CDR3 is CATGTSNEAFF. For the CDR3, the DNA is TGTGCCACCGGGACAAGCAATGAAGCTTTCTTT.

The chain joins TRBV19 to TRBJ2-5, with a possible D match to TRBD2 (6 bases). The V end was cut by 6 bases, the J end by 2 bases, with 13 bases between. The CDR3 is 14 residues long. Germline V lookup: CDR1 LNHDA, CDR2 SQIVND (reference sequence). CDR3 nucleotides: TGTGCCAGTAGGGCGAGAGGAGGGCAAGAGACCCAGTACTTC. Its protein is CASRARGGQETQYF. The whole variable domain, remainder taken from reference TRBV19 and TRBJ2-5, is DGGITQSPKYLFRKEGQNVTLSCEQNLNHDAMYWYRQDPGQGLRLIYYSQIVNDFQKGDIAEGYSVSREKKESFPLTVTSAQKNPTAFYLCASRARGGQETQYFGPGTRLLVL.